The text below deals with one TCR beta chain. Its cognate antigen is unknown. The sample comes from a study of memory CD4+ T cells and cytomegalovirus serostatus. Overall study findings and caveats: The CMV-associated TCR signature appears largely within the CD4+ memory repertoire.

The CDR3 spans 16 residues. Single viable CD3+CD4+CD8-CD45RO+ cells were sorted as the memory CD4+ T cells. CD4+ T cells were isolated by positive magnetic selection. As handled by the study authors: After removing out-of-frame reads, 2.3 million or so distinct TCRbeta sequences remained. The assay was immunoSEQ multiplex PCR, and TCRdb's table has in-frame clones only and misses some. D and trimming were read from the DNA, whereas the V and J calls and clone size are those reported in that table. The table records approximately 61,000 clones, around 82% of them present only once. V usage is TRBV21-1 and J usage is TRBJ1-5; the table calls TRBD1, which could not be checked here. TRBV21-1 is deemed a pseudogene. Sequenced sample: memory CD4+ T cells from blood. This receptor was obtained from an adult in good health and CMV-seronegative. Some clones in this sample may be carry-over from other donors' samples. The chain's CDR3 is CASSKSGRLSNQPQHF. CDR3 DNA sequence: TGTGCCAGCAGCAAATCAGGCAGGCTTAGCAATCAGCCCCAGCATTTT.